This TCR beta chain was retrieved from a study of blood T cell repertoires in COVID-19. The CDR3 has 16 residues. Trimming shortened V by 0 bases and J by 10 bases, and 17 bases separated the two germline ends. CDR1 is SGHRS and CDR2 is YFSETQ in the germline V gene. Authors' data handling: Amplification from reference gene primers served as the basis for estimated nucleated cell counts. Only in-frame clones appear in the TCRdb table, and some are missing; sequencing was by immunoSEQ multiplex PCR. The D gene and trimming were derived from the DNA, and the V and J assignments and clone size from that table. This table has 150,000 to 200,000 clones, 80% to 90% appearing once.

The origin of this receptor is a man aged 60-69 years with acute or convalescent COVID-19. This rearrangement joins TRBV5-1 to TRBJ1-6; the D is unclear. Specimen: peripheral blood. The CDR3 sequence: CASSLAPGEGRSPLHF. Here the CDR3 DNA reads TGCGCCAGCAGCTTGGCCCCCGGGGAAGGTCGGTCACCCCTCCACTTT.